This TCR beta chain was observed in a study of cytomegalovirus exposure and HLA in healthy donors. Study-level points and caveats: A later analysis showed that HLA-associated TCR beta chains had undergone more clonal expansion than equally common others.

V was pared by 2 bases and J by 0 bases, with 25 bases between. The CDR3 covers 21 residues. Germline V gives CDR1 LNHNV, CDR2 YYDKDF (reference sequence). In the case of this clone: Its specificity is unknown.

PCR was performed using 60 Vbeta and 13 Jbeta primers. The method was immunoSEQ multiplex PCR; TCRdb's version includes in-frame clones alone and lacks a portion of them. The listing records about 210,000 clones. The TCR comes from a woman in her thirties in good health and CMV-seropositive. The chain employs TRBV15 and TRBJ2-2; possibly TRBD2 for D (5 bases). Source material: PBMCs. The DNA for the CDR3 is TGTGCCACCAGCAGACCGTCCCGCGGAGGCCAAGGTTACGCGAACACCGGGGAGCTGTTTTTT. Protein: CATSRPSRGGQGYANTGELFF.